The clone carrying this TCR beta chain was recorded at least ten times. No antigen is known for it. This specimen belongs to a study of CD8 T cells in ankylosing spondylitis. This CDR3 has 11 amino acids. Germline V gene sequence: CDR1 MDHEN, CDR2 SYDVKM. Study findings and constraints: Reportedly, significant enrichment of disease-linked clones occurred in matched ankylosing spondylitis synovial fluid. What appeared characteristic of ankylosing spondylitis blood was a TCR beta motif of eight highly homologous variants.

Making use of molecular barcodes, quantitative 5'-RACE generated TCR beta libraries. TCRdb re-called the 5' RACE reads through MiXCR, storing one row per CDR3 protein. The data contain fewer than 550,000 distinct CDR3 sequences, about 5.7% of them singletons. The chain carries TRBV28 and TRBJ2-7; D ambiguous. The TCR originated in a male donor with ankylosing spondylitis. Sample: blood, either unsorted or a sorted T cell fraction (not recorded which). The CDR3 here is CAAASPYEQYF. CDR3 nucleotide sequence: TGTGCTGCGGCCTCCCCCTACGAGCAGTACTTC.